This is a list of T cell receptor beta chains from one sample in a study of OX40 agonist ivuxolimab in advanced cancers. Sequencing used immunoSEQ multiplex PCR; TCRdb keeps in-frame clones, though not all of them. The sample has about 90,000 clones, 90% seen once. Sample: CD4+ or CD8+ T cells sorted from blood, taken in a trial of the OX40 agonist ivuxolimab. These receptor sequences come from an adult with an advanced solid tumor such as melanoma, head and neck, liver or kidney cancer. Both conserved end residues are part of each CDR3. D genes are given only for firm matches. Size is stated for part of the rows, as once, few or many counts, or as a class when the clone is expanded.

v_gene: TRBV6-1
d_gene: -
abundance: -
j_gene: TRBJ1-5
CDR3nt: TGTGCCAGCAGTGAGAGGGCCCAGCCCCAGCATTTT
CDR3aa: CASSERAQPQHF

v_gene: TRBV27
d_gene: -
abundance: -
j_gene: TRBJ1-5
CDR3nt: TGTGCCAGCAGCCGCGGCGGCCGTGGCAATCAGCCCCAGCATTTT
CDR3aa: CASSRGGRGNQPQHF

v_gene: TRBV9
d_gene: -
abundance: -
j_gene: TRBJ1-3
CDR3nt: TGTGCCAGCAGCGTAGATCGCAGAAGCTCTGGAAACACCATATATTTT
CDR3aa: CASSVDRRSSGNTIYF

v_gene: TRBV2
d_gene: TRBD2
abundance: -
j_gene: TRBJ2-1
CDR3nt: TGTGCCAGCAGCCTTTTACAACTAGCGGGATCGAACAATGAGCAGTTCTTC
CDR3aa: CASSLLQLAGSNNEQFF

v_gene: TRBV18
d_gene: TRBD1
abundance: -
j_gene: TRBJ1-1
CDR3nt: TGTGCCAGCTCACCTCTACGATCCGGGACAGCGAACACTGAAGCTTTCTTT
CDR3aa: CASSPLRSGTANTEAFF

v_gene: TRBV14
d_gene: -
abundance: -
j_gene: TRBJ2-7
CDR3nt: TGTGCCAGCAGCGAAGATGACAGGTGGGATTTTTACGAGCAGTACTTC
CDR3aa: CASSEDDRWDFYEQYF

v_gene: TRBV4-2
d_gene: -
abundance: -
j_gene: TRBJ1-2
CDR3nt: TGTGCCAGCAGCCAAGATTCCGGGGGTGGGGTGTGGTACTATGGCTACACCTTC
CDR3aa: CASSQDSGGGVWYYGYTF

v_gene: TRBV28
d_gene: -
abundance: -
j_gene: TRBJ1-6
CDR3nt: TGTGCCAGCAGTTTAGGGGGGCGGAATTCACCCCTCCACTTT
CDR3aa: CASSLGGRNSPLHF

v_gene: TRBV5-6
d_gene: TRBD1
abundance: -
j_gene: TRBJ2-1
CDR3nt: TGTGCCAGCAGCCCAACAGACAGGGACAATGAGCAGTTCTTC
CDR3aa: CASSPTDRDNEQFF

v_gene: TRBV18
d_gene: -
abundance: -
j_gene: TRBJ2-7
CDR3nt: TGTGCCAGCTCTACCCTCGGTGGCTGGCACGAGCAGTACTTC
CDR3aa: CASSTLGGWHEQYF

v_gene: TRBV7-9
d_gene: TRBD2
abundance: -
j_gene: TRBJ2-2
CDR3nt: TGTGCCAGCACCTATGGTCTAGCGGGGGGTCCAACCGGGGAGCTGTTTTTT
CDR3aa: CASTYGLAGGPTGELFF

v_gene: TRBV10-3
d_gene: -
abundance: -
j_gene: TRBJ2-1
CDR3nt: TGTGCCATCAGTGAGACGAAGGGGGGGCTCGATGAGCAGTTCTTC
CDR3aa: CAISETKGGLDEQFF

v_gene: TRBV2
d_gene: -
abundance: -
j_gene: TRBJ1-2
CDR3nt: TGTGCCAGCAGCCCTCACAGGGAGTATAGCTACACCTTC
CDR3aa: CASSPHREYSYTF

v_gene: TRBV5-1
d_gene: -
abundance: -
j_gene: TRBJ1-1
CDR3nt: TGCGCCAGCAGTGGAACAGGCAGAGGGGCTGAAGCTTTCTTT
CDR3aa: CASSGTGRGAEAFF

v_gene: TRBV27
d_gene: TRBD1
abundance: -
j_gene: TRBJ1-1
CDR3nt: TGTGCCAGCAGTGCCTTAGGGACAGGGAACAAAGCTTTCTTT
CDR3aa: CASSALGTGNKAFF

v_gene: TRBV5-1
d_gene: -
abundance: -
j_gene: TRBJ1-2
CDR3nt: TGCGCCAGCAGCTTGGAGGGGGAATGGGGCTACACCTTC
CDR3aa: CASSLEGEWGYTF

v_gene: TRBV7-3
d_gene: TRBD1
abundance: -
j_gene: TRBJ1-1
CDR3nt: TGTGCCAGCAATGAGGGAGGGGGCAAGGCTGAAGCTTTCTTT
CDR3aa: CASNEGGGKAEAFF

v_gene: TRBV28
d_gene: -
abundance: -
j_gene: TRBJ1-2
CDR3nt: TGTGCCAGCAGCCCAGGAGGCAGTTTCCTCTATGGCTACACCTTC
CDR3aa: CASSPGGSFLYGYTF

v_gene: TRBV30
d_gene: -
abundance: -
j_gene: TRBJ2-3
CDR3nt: TGTGCCTGGAGTCGGAGGGCAGCAGATACGCAGTATTTT
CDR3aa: CAWSRRAADTQYF

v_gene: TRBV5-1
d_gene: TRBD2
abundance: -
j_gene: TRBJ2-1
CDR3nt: TGCGCCAGCAGCTCGGGACTAGCGTTCACCTCCGGACATGAGCAGTTCTTC
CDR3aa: CASSSGLAFTSGHEQFF

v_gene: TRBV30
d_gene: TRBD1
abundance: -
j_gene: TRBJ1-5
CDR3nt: TGTGCCTGGAGTGGCGACAGGGGAAGCAATCAGCCCCAGCATTTT
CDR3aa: CAWSGDRGSNQPQHF

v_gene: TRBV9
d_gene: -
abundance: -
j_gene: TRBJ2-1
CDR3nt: TGTGCCAGCAGCGTAGTCCCCCAGCGTGAGCAGTTCTTC
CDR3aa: CASSVVPQREQFF

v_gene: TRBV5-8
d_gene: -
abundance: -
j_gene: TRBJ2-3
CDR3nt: TGTGCCAGCAGCTTGGGGGCAGCTTTAAGCACAGATACGCAGTATTTT
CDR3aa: CASSLGAALSTDTQYF

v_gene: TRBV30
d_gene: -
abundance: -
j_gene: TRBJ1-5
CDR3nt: TGTGCCTGGAGTGGAGGGGTGGCTGGGGAGCCCCAGCATTTT
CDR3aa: CAWSGGVAGEPQHF

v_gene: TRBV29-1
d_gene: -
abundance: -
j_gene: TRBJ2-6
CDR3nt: TGCAGCGTTGCAGGGTCTGGGGCCAACGTCCTGACTTTC
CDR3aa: CSVAGSGANVLTF

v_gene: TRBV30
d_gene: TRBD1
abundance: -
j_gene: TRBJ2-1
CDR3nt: TGTGCCTGGAGTTACCCCGGCAGGGGGAACCGGGATGAGCAGTTCTTC
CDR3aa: CAWSYPGRGNRDEQFF

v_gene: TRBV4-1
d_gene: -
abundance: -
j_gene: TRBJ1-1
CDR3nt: TGCGCCGCAGGATCCCACTTGGACGAAGCTTTCTTT
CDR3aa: CAAGSHLDEAFF

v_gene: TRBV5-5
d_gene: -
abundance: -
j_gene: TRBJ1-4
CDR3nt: TGTGCCAGCAGGGGCGGGGCGGGGGTTGCTAATGAAAAACTGTTTTTT
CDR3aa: CASRGGAGVANEKLFF

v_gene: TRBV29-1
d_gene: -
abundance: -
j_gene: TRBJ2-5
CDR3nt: TGCAGCGTTACCGGACAGCGAGAGACCCAGTACTTC
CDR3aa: CSVTGQRETQYF

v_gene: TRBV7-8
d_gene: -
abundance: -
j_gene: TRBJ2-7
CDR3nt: TGTGCCAGCAGCCTTCAGGGACTGACCTACGAGCAGTACTTC
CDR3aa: CASSLQGLTYEQYF

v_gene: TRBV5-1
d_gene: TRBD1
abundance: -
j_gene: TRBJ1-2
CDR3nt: TGCGCCAGCAGCCCGACAGGGGCTGGGGTCCTTATGGGCTACACCTTC
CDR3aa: CASSPTGAGVLMGYTF

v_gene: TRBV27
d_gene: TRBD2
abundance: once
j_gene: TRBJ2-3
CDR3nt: TGTGCCAGCCGCCCGCCGGGACTAATGTTCGGCACAGATACGCAGTATTTT
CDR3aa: CASRPPGLMFGTDTQYF

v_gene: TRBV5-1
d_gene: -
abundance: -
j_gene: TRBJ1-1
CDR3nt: TGCGCCAGCAGAAGGGGAGGAGGAACTGAAGCTTTCTTT
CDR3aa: CASRRGGGTEAFF

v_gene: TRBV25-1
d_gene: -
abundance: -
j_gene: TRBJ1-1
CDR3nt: TGTGCCAGCAGTGAATACCCCGTCGGGGGGCGGACTGAAGCTTTCTTT
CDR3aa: CASSEYPVGGRTEAFF

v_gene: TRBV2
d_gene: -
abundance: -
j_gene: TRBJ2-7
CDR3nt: TGTGCCAGAGCAGGGTATTGGGGCGAGCAGTACTTC
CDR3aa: CARAGYWGEQYF

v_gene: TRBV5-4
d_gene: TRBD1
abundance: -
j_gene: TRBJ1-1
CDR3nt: TGTGCCAGCAGCTTGGTCCCGGGACAGGGGAACACTGAAGCTTTCTTT
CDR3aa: CASSLVPGQGNTEAFF

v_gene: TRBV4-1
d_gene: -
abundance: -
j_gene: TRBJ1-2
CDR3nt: TGCGCCAGCAGCCAAGACCCAGGGAACTACTATGGCTACACCTTC
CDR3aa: CASSQDPGNYYGYTF

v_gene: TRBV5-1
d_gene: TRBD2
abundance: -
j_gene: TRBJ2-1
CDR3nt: TGCGCCAGCAGCTTGGCCGCGGTGGGAGCGGGGTACAATGAGCAGTTCTTC
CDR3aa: CASSLAAVGAGYNEQFF

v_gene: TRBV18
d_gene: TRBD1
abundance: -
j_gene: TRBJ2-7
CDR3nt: TGTGCCAGCTCACCAAGGTCCCCGGGACAGTTCACATCCGAGCAGTACTTC
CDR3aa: CASSPRSPGQFTSEQYF

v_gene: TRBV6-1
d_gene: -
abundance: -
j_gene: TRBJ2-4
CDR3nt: TGTGCCAGCAGTGAGCCCAGGTCTAATGAAAACATTCAGTACTTC
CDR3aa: CASSEPRSNENIQYF

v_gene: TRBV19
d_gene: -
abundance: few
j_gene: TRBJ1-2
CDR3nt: TGTGCCAGTAGTCTGGGGACGCCCTATGGCTACACCTTC
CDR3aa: CASSLGTPYGYTF

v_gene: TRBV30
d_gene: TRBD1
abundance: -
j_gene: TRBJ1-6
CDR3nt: TGTGCCTGCAGCCGGGGACAGGGTACGGGGAATTCACCCCTCCACTTT
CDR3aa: CACSRGQGTGNSPLHF

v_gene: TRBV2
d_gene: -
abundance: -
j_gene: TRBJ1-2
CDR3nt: TGTGCCAGCAGGGATCCAAGGAAACTGTATGGCTACACCTTC
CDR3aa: CASRDPRKLYGYTF

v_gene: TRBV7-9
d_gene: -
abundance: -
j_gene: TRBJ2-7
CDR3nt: TGTGCCAGCAGCTTATCCGGGGACGAGCAGTACTTC
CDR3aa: CASSLSGDEQYF

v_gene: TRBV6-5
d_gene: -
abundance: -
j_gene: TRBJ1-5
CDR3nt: TGTGCCAGCAGTTACGGCAGGGGTGGCAATCAGCCCCAGCATTTT
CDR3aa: CASSYGRGGNQPQHF

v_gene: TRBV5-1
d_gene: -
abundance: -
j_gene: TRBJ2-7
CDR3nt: TGCGCCAGCAGCCCTCCGATGGAAGGCGAGCAGTACTTC
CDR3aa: CASSPPMEGEQYF

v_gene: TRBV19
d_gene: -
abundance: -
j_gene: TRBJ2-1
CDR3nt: TGTGCCAGTAGTATGGATAGGGACTCCTACAATGAGCAGTTCTTC
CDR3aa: CASSMDRDSYNEQFF

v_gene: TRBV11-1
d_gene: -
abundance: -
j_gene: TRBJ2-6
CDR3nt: TGTGCCAGCAGCTTAGGGCAGGGATCTGGGGCCAACGTCCTGACTTTC
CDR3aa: CASSLGQGSGANVLTF

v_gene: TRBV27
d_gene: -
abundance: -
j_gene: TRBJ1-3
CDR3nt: TGTGCCAGCAGTTTATCTCCAGGGACTGGAAACACCATATATTTT
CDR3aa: CASSLSPGTGNTIYF

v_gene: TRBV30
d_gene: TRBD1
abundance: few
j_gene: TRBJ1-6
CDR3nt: TGTGCCTGGAGTGTGGCCAGGGGGTTTTCACCCCTCCACTTT
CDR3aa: CAWSVARGFSPLHF

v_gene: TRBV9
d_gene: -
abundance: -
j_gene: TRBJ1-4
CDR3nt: TGTGCCAGCAGCGTAGAGGCGGGGCGTAATGAAAAACTGTTTTTT
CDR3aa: CASSVEAGRNEKLFF